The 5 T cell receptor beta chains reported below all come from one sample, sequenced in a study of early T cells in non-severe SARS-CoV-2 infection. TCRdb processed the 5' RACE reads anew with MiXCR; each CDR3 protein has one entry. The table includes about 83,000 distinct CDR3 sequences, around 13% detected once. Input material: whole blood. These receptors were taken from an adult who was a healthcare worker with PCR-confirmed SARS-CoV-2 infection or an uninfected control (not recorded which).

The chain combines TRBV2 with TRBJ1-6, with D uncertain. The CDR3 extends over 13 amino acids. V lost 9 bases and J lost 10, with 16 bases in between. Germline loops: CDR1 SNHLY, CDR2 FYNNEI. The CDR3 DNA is TGTGCCAGTGTTAGGACCCGAAGCTCACCCCTCCACTTT. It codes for CASVRTRSSPLHF.

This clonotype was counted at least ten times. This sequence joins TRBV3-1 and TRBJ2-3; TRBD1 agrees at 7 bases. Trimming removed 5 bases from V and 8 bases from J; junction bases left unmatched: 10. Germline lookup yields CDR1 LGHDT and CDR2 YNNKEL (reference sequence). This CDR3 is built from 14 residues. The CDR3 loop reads CASSWGQRQGTQYF. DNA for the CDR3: TGTGCCAGCAGCTGGGGACAGCGCCAGGGTACGCAGTATTTT.

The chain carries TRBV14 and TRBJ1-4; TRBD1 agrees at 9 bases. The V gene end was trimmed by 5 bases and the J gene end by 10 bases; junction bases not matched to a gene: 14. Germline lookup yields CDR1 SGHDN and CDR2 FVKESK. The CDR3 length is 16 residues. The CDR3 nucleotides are TGTGCCAGCAGCGTAAGGGAGGACAGGGGACTTGGAAAACTGTTTTTT. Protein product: CASSVREDRGLGKLFF. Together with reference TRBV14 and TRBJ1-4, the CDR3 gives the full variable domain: EAGVTQFPSHSVIEKGQTVTLRCDPISGHDNLYWYRRVMGKEIKFLLHFVKESKQDESGMPNNRFLAERTGGTYSTLKVQPAELEDSGVYFCASSVREDRGLGKLFFGSGTQLSVL.

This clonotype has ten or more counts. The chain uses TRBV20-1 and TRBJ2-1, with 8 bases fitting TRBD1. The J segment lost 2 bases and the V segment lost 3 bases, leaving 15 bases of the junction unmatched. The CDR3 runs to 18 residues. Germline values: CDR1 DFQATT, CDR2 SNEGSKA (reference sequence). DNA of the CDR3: TGCAGTGCTAGGCCCCGATGGGGACAGGTGACAACCTACAATGAGCAGTTCTTC. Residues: CSARPRWGQVTTYNEQFF.

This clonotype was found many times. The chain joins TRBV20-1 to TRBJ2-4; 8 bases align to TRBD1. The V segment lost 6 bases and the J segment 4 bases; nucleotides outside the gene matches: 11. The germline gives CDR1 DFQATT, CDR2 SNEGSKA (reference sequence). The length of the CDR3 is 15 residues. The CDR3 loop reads CSATTQGAQKNIQYF. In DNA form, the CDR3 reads TGCAGTGCAACCACTCAGGGGGCGCAGAAAAACATTCAGTACTTC.